This is a list of T cell receptor beta chains from one sample in a study of T cells in localized non-small cell lung cancer. Method: immunoSEQ multiplex PCR; TCRdb's copy keeps in-frame clones and lacks some. The sample consists of approximately 83,000 clones, approximately 90% of them appearing once. Sample: PBMCs, taken before any cancer treatment. All receptors come from a woman aged 40-69 years with stage II squamous cell lung carcinoma. Each CDR3 is given with its conserved first and last residue. The order of the fields is D gene, clone size, J gene, V gene, CDR3 DNA, CDR3 protein. D genes are given only for firm matches. Where a row states a size, it is once, few, many or the class of an expanded clone; other rows omit it.

TRBD1 . TRBJ2-7 TRBV4-1 TGCGCCAGCAGCCATACCGTGGACAGGGGCCTCTACGAGCAGTACTTC CASSHTVDRGLYEQYF
TRBD2 . TRBJ2-1 TRBV5-4 TGTGCCAGCAGCTTGGATCCTAGCGGCCCCTACAATGAGCAGTTCTTC CASSLDPSGPYNEQFF
. . TRBJ2-7 TRBV19 TGTGCCAGTAGTATTGCCCGGGCGGAAGACGAGCAGTACTTC CASSIARAEDEQYF
. . TRBJ1-1 TRBV14 TGTGCCAGCAGCCAAAACCGGAGGGGCGATAACACTGAAGCTTTCTTT CASSQNRRGDNTEAFF
. once TRBJ2-1 TRBV15 TGTGCCACCAGCGTTGAGCCCGGGGTAAACGAGCAGTTCTTC CATSVEPGVNEQFF
TRBD2 once TRBJ2-2 TRBV28 TGTGCCACCGCGGGGAGCGGGGGGTACACCGGGGAGCTGTTTTTT CATAGSGGYTGELFF
TRBD1 . TRBJ1-5 TRBV10-3 TGTGCCATCAGTGCAAATCCGACAGGGCCCCGCAATCAGCCCCAGCATTTT CAISANPTGPRNQPQHF
. . TRBJ2-2 TRBV6-1 TGTGCCAGCAGTGAACTAAGGGGCGCAGACACCGGGGAGCTGTTTTTT CASSELRGADTGELFF
TRBD1 . TRBJ2-5 TRBV30 TGTGCCTGGAGGTTAACAGGGGGCAAAGAGACCCAGTACTTC CAWRLTGGKETQYF
. once TRBJ2-2 TRBV5-1 TGCGCCTCCTCCGGGCTAGCGACCGCCGGGGAGCTGTTTTTT CASSGLATAGELFF
. . TRBJ2-7 TRBV5-6 TGTGCCAGCAGGGGGTCTACCTACGAGCAGTACTTC CASRGSTYEQYF
. . TRBJ2-2 TRBV30 TGTGCCTGGACCCGGGACCGAGGGGAGCTGTTTTTT CAWTRDRGELFF
. . TRBJ1-1 TRBV29-1 TGCAGCGTTGCTTTCAGTAACACTGAAGCTTTCTTT CSVAFSNTEAFF
TRBD1 . TRBJ1-2 TRBV30 TGTGCCTGCACCCCAAGGACAGGCGGCTACACCTTC CACTPRTGGYTF
. . TRBJ1-1 TRBV27 TGTGCCAGCAAGGGGTTGGGGGCGGGGGCGAACACTGAAGCTTTCTTT CASKGLGAGANTEAFF
TRBD1 . TRBJ2-5 TRBV5-6 TGTGCCAGCAGCCACCCCGGGACAGGGCAGACCCAGTACTTC CASSHPGTGQTQYF
. . TRBJ2-2 TRBV21-1 TGTGCCAGCACCAAGAGTACCGACAGGGGGCCGAACACCGGGGAGCTGTTTTTT CASTKSTDRGPNTGELFF
TRBD2 . TRBJ2-2 TRBV30 TGTGCCTGGAGCAAGGGACTAGCCGTCACCGGGGAGCTGTTTTTT CAWSKGLAVTGELFF
. . TRBJ1-5 TRBV27 TGTGCCAGCAGTTTAAGGATTGATCAGCCCCAGCATTTT CASSLRIDQPQHF
. . TRBJ2-1 TRBV6-4 TGTGCCAGCGGAGGGAGCTCCTACAATGAGCAGTTCTTC CASGGSSYNEQFF
TRBD1 . TRBJ1-1 TRBV6-1 TGTGCCAGCAGTGACGGGACAGGGGGTAACACTGAAGCTTTCTTT CASSDGTGGNTEAFF
. . TRBJ1-5 TRBV28 TGTGCCAGCAGTTTAGCCCCCACCCATAGCAATCAGCCCCAGCATTTT CASSLAPTHSNQPQHF
. . TRBJ1-5 TRBV4-1 TGCGCCAGCAGCCAAGTATGGGCAGGGCAACTTAGCAATCAGCCCCAGCATTTT CASSQVWAGQLSNQPQHF
. . TRBJ1-2 TRBV5-5 TGTGCCAGCAGCTTTCAGGCTAACTATGGCTACACCTTC CASSFQANYGYTF
TRBD1 . TRBJ2-7 TRBV6-6 TGTGCCAGCAGGTGGGGACAGTCCTACGAGCAGTACTTC CASRWGQSYEQYF